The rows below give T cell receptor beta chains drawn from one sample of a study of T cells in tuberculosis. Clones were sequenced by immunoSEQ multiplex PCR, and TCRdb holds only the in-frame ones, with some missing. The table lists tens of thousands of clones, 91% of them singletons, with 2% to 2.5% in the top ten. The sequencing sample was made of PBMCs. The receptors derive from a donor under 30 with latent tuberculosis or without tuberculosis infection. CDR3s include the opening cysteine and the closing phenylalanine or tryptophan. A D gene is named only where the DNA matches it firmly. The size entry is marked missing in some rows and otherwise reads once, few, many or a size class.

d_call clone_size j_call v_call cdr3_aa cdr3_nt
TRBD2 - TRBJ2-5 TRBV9 CASSAQAGGPETQYF TGTGCCAGCAGCGCCCAAGCGGGAGGACCCGAGACCCAGTACTTC
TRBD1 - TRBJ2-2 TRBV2 CASGVGTGSSRELFF TGTGCCAGCGGGGTTGGGACAGGGTCGTCCCGGGAGCTGTTTTTT
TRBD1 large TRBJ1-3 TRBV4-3 CASSQGRGSTIYF TGCGCCAGCAGCCAAGGCAGGGGGTCCACCATATATTTT
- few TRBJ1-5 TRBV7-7 CASSLALSQPQHF TGTGCCAGCAGCTTAGCTCTTAGTCAGCCCCAGCATTTT
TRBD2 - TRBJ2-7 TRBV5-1 CASSWTSGTSISYEQYF TGCGCCAGCAGCTGGACTAGCGGGACTTCTATAAGCTACGAGCAGTACTTC
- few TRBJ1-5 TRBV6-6 CASSSSAGNNQPQHF TGTGCCAGCAGTTCCTCGGCAGGCAACAATCAGCCCCAGCATTTT
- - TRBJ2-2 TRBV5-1 CASVRGLGTGELFF TGCGCCAGCGTCCGCGGGTTGGGAACCGGGGAGCTGTTTTTT
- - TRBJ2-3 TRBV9 CASSGTLGIADTQYF TGTGCCAGCAGCGGTACGCTAGGTATCGCAGATACGCAGTATTTT
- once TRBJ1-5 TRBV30 CAWSVGGVQPQHF TGTGCCTGGAGTGTAGGGGGGGTGCAGCCCCAGCATTTT
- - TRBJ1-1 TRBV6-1 CASREPGQNTEAFF TGTGCCAGCAGAGAGCCGGGACAGAACACTGAAGCTTTCTTT
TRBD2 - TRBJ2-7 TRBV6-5 CASSRSGTSHEQYF TGTGCCAGCAGCCGTAGCGGGACAAGCCACGAGCAGTACTTC
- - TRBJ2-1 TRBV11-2 CASSLFQLAQFF TGTGCCAGCAGCTTATTCCAACTAGCGCAGTTCTTC
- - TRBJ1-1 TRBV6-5 CASNSFQGLNTEAFF TGTGCCAGCAACAGTTTCCAGGGATTGAACACTGAAGCTTTCTTT
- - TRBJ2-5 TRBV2 CASRKSGAIQETQYF TGTGCCAGCAGGAAGTCAGGGGCGATACAAGAGACCCAGTACTTC
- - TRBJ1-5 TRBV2 CASSSQGLPQPQHF TGTGCCAGCAGTAGTCAGGGGCTTCCTCAGCCCCAGCATTTT
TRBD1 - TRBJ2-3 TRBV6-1 CASPTGGSTDTQYF TGTGCCAGCCCGACAGGGGGAAGCACAGATACGCAGTATTTT
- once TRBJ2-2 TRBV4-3 CASSQDTGNTGELFF TGCGCCAGCAGCCAAGATACTGGGAACACCGGGGAGCTGTTTTTT
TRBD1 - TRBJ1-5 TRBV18 CASSPSRDRVQPQHF TGTGCCAGCTCACCCTCCCGGGACAGGGTTCAGCCCCAGCATTTT
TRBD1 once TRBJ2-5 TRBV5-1 CASSWTGQETQYF TGCGCCAGCAGCTGGACAGGGCAAGAGACCCAGTACTTC
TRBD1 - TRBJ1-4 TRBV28 CASSSRQGLDEKLFF TGTGCCAGCAGTTCCCGACAGGGCTTAGATGAAAAACTGTTTTTT
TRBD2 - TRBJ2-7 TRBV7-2 CASRTSRDYSYEQYF TGTGCCAGCAGAACAAGCCGGGACTACTCCTACGAGCAGTACTTC
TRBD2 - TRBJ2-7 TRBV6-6 CASTGTSGYEQYF TGTGCCAGCACCGGGACTAGCGGTTACGAGCAGTACTTC
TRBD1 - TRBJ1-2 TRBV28 CASSLLGTGVPSDYGYTF TGTGCCAGCAGTTTACTTGGGACAGGGGTGCCGTCCGACTATGGCTACACCTTC
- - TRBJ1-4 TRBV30 CAWSLLGWREEKLFF TGTGCCTGGAGTCTCCTAGGCTGGCGGGAGGAAAAACTGTTTTTT
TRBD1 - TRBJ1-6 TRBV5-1 CASSLGQGESSYNSPLHF TGCGCCAGCAGCTTAGGACAGGGGGAGAGCTCCTATAATTCACCCCTCCACTTT
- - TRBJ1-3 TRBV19 CASSFYSGNTIYF TGTGCCAGTAGTTTTTACTCTGGAAACACCATATATTTT
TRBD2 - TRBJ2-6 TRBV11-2 CASSLGRGGAAGANVLTF TGTGCCAGCAGCTTAGGTCGCGGGGGGGCTGCTGGGGCCAACGTCCTGACTTTC
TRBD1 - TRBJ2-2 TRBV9 CASSPEGGPNTGELFF TGTGCCAGCAGCCCCGAAGGGGGCCCGAACACCGGGGAGCTGTTTTTT
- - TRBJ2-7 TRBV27 CASTGGNYEQYF TGTGCCAGCACGGGCGGGAACTACGAGCAGTACTTC
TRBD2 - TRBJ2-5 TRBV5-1 CASSPPGLAEKETQYF TGCGCCAGCAGCCCCCCAGGACTAGCGGAGAAAGAGACCCAGTACTTC
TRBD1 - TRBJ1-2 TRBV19 CASSIHWDREGTF TGTGCCAGTAGTATACACTGGGACAGGGAAGGGACCTTC
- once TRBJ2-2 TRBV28 CASTKGGNTGELFF TGTGCCAGCACGAAAGGGGGAAACACCGGGGAGCTGTTTTTT
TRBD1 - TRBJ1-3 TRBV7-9 CASSLDRQGSDTIYF TGTGCCAGCAGCCTGGATAGACAGGGATCGGACACCATATATTTT
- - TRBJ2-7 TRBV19 CASSKSRDYEQYF TGTGCCAGTAGTAAGTCCAGGGACTACGAGCAGTACTTC
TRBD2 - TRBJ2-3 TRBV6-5 CASSYSGLAGGGTQYF TGTGCCAGCAGTTACTCGGGCCTAGCGGGAGGGGGTACGCAGTATTTT
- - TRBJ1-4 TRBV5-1 CASSSGQDEKLFF TGCGCCAGCAGCTCGGGACAAGACGAAAAACTGTTTTTT
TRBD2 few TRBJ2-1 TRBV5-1 CASSLRTSGYNEQFF TGCGCCAGCAGCTTGAGGACTAGCGGCTACAATGAGCAGTTCTTC
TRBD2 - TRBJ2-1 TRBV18 CASSPLGGGYNEQFF TGTGCCAGCTCACCACTTGGCGGGGGATACAATGAGCAGTTCTTC
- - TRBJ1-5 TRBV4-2 CASSQESDQPQHF TGTGCCAGCAGCCAAGAGTCGGATCAGCCCCAGCATTTT
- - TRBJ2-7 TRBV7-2 CASSIPGEAEQYF TGTGCCAGCAGCATCCCCGGGGAGGCCGAGCAGTACTTC
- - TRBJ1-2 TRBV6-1 CASSEARGYGYTF TGTGCCAGCAGTGAAGCGCGGGGTTATGGCTACACCTTC
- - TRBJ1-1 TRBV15 CATSRDVGQIREAFF TGTGCCACCAGCAGAGATGTTGGGCAGATCCGTGAAGCTTTCTTT
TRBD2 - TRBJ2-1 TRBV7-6 CASSLVGAGSGGSYNEQFF TGTGCCAGCAGCTTGGTGGGGGCTGGTAGCGGGGGATCCTACAATGAGCAGTTCTTC
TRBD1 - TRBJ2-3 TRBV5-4 CASSLAGDRVKDTQYF TGTGCCAGCAGCTTGGCCGGGGACAGGGTGAAAGATACGCAGTATTTT
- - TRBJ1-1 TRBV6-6 CASSPSTGGPAFF TGTGCCAGCAGCCCCAGCACGGGGGGACCAGCTTTCTTT
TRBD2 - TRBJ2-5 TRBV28 CASSSSGMLWETQYF TGTGCCAGCAGTTCTAGCGGGATGCTTTGGGAGACCCAGTACTTC
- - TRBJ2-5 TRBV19 CASRVGHRETQYF TGTGCCAGTAGAGTGGGCCATCGAGAGACCCAGTACTTC
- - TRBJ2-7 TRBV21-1 CASSEPLSGSSYEQYF TGTGCCAGCAGCGAACCCCTAAGCGGGAGCTCCTACGAGCAGTACTTC
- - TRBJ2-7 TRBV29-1 CSVEVESENYEQYF TGCAGCGTTGAAGTGGAGAGCGAGAACTACGAGCAGTACTTC
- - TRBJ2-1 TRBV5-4 CASSSTRDSRHEQFF TGTGCCAGCAGCTCGACCCGCGACTCGCGTCATGAGCAGTTCTTC
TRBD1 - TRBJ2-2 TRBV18 CASSSTGTGELFF TGTGCCAGCTCTTCGACAGGGACCGGGGAGCTGTTTTTT
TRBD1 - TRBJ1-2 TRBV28 CASSRDRGPTHGYTF TGTGCCAGCAGCCGTGACAGGGGCCCCACTCATGGCTACACCTTC
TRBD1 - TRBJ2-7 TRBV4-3 CASSHNRDSPYF TGCGCCAGCAGCCACAACCGGGACAGTCCGTACTTC
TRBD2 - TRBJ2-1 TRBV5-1 CASSFRGGGNEQFF TGCGCCAGCAGCTTCCGCGGGGGAGGCAATGAGCAGTTCTTC
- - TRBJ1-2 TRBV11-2 CASTQLSLGANYGYTF TGTGCCAGCACTCAACTCAGCCTGGGGGCCAACTATGGCTACACCTTC
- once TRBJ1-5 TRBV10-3 CAISRTDSNQPQHF TGTGCCATCAGTAGGACAGATAGCAATCAGCCCCAGCATTTT
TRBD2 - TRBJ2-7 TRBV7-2 CASSLVGLAASPPYEQYF TGTGCCAGCAGCCTGGTGGGACTAGCGGCTTCACCCCCCTACGAGCAGTACTTC